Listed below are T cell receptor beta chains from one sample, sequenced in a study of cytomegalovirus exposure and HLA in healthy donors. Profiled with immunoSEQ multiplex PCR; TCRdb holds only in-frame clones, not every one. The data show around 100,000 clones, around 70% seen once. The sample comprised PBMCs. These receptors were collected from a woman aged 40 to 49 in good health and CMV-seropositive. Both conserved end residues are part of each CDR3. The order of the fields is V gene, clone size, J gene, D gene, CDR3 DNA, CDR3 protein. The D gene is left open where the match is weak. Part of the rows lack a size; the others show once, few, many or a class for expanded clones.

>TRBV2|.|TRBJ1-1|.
TGTGCCAGCAGTGGCAGGGCTGAGGAAATCGGAGACACTGAAGCTTTCTTT
CASSGRAEEIGDTEAFF
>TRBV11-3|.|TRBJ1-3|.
TGTGCCAGCACCGCGAGAGCAGGGGCCGGAAACACCATATATTTT
CASTARAGAGNTIYF
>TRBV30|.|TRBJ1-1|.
TGTGCCTGGAGCAGGGGACCGAACACTGAAGCTTTCTTT
CAWSRGPNTEAFF
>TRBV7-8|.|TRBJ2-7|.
TGTGCCAGCAGCCCTACTAACACCCCTTCCTACGAGCAGTACTTC
CASSPTNTPSYEQYF
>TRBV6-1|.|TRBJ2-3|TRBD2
TGTGCCAGCAGTGAAGGGACTAGCGGGGGGGCTGATACGCAGTATTTT
CASSEGTSGGADTQYF
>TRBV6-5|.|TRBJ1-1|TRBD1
TGTGCCAGCAGTTACTCGGCAGGGGGCACTGAAGCTTTCTTT
CASSYSAGGTEAFF
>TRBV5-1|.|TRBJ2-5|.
TGCGCCAGCAGCTTGGACTCCGGGGGGACCCAGTACTTC
CASSLDSGGTQYF
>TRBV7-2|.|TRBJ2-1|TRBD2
TGTGCCAGCAGCTTAGTGGCGGGGGGATACAATGAGCAGTTCTTC
CASSLVAGGYNEQFF
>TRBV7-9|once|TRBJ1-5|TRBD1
TGTGCCAGCAGCTGGGACAGGGGGCTTCGTCAGCCCCAGCATTTT
CASSWDRGLRQPQHF
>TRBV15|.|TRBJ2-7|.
TGTGCCACCAGCAGAGATTTACAGACCTACGAGCAGTACTTC
CATSRDLQTYEQYF
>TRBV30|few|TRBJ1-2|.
TGTGCCTGGAGTGTACGAGGGAACTATGGCTACACCTTC
CAWSVRGNYGYTF
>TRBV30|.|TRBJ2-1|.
TGTGCCTGGAGTGTACTAGTCGGATACAATGAGCAGTTCTTC
CAWSVLVGYNEQFF
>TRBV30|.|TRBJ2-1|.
TGTGCCTGGGAGGTGATAAAAGGGAGACGTAATGAGCAGTTCTTC
CAWEVIKGRRNEQFF
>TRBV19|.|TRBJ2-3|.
TGTGCCAGTGCCCCCCTACTAGCAGATACGCAGTATTTT
CASAPLLADTQYF
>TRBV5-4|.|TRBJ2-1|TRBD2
TGTGCCAGCAGCTTGAATAGCGGCGGGAGTTTACCCTCCTACAATGAGCAGTTCTTC
CASSLNSGGSLPSYNEQFF
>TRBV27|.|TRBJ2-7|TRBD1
TGTGCCAGCAGTGCAGACAGGGGTCGGTTCTACGAGCAGTACTTC
CASSADRGRFYEQYF
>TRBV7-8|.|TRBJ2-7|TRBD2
TGTGCCAGCAGCTTAGTCCGGGACTACCTCTCCTACGAGCAGTACTTC
CASSLVRDYLSYEQYF
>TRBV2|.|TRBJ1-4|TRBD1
TGTGCCAGTCAATCCGGGACAGGGCTCCGGGCTAATGAAAAACTGTTTTTT
CASQSGTGLRANEKLFF
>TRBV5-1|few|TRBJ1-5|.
TGCGCCAGCTCTGAACCGGATCAGCCCCAGCATTTT
CASSEPDQPQHF
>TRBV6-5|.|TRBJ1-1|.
TGTGCCAGCAGTTACTCGCGGGAAATGGCTTTCTTT
CASSYSREMAFF
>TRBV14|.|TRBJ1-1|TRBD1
TGTGCCAGCAGCCATTTGACAGGGGGCAATAGGGAAGCTTTCTTT
CASSHLTGGNREAFF
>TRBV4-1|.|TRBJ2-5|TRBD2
TGCGCCAGCAGCGGACTAGTCCAAGAGACCCAGTACTTC
CASSGLVQETQYF
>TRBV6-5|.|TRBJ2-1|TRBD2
TGTGCCAGCAGTTACCGGCCTAGCGGGAGGGCCAATGAGCAGTTCTTC
CASSYRPSGRANEQFF
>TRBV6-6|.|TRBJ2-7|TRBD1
TGTGCCAGCAGACCCCCCGGACAGGGCTCCTACGAGCAGTACTTC
CASRPPGQGSYEQYF
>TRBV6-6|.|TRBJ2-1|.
TGTGCCAGCAGCCCCAGGGGTGGGAATGAGCAGTTCTTC
CASSPRGGNEQFF
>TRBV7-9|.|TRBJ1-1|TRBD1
TGTGCCAGCAGAGCCTGGGACAGGGTTAACACTGAAGCTTTCTTT
CASRAWDRVNTEAFF
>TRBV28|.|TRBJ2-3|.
TGTGCCAGCAGTTTAAGCGGGAGCACAGATACGCAGTATTTT
CASSLSGSTDTQYF
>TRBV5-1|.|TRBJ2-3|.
TGCGCCAGCAGCTTGGCACCCTTAAGTAGCAGCACAGATACGCAGTATTTT
CASSLAPLSSSTDTQYF
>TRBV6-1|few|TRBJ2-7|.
TGTGCCAGCAGGCCCCCAGGGGTAAACGAGCAGTACTTC
CASRPPGVNEQYF
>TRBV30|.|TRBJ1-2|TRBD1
TGTGCCTGGAGTGTACTGACAGGGTCCTATGGCTACACCTTC
CAWSVLTGSYGYTF
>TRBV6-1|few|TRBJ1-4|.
TGTGCCAGCGCAAGGACTGTTAATGAAAAACTGTTTTTT
CASARTVNEKLFF
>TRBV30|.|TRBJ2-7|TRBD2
TGTGCCTGGAGGAGGGAGGGGTCCTCCTACGAGCAGTACTTC
CAWRREGSSYEQYF
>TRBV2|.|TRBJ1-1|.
TGTGCCAGCAGTGAATGGCAGAACACTGAAGCTTTCTTT
CASSEWQNTEAFF
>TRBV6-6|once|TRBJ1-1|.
TGTGCCAGCAGTCCCCCCGGGGCTGAAGCTTTCTTT
CASSPPGAEAFF
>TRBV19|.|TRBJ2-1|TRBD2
TGTGCCAGTACCCTAGCGGGGAGCTCCTACAATGAGCAGTTCTTC
CASTLAGSSYNEQFF
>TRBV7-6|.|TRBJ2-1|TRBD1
TGTGCCAGCAGCCCCCGACAGGGTAGTTCCGCGCTGTCCTACAATGAGCAGTTCTTC
CASSPRQGSSALSYNEQFF
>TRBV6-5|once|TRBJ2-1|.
TGTGCCAGCAGTTACTCTAGCGGCAACAATGAGCAGTTCTTC
CASSYSSGNNEQFF
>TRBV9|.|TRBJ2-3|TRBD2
TGTGCCAGCAGCGTAGGGCAGCTAGCGGGGACCACAGATACGCAGTATTTT
CASSVGQLAGTTDTQYF
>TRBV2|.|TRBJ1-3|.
TGTGCCAGCAGTGAAAGGGGGTGGGGCGCTAGCTCTGGAAACACCATATATTTT
CASSERGWGASSGNTIYF
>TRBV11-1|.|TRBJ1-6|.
TGTGCCAGCAGCACCCGACAGGCTTCCGGTTCACCCCTCCACTTT
CASSTRQASGSPLHF
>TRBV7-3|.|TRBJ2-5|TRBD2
TGTGCCAGCAGCTTAGGGGTAGCGGGGGTACAAGAGACCCAGTACTTC
CASSLGVAGVQETQYF
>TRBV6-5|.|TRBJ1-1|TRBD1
TGTGCCAGCAGTTACTCGCACAGGGGAGGTGAGGAGGCTTTCTTT
CASSYSHRGGEEAFF
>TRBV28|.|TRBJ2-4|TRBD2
TGTGCCAGCAGCCGTAGCGGGGGGGCGACCAAAAACATTCAGTACTTC
CASSRSGGATKNIQYF
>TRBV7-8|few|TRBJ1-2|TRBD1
TGTGCCAGCAGCCCCGACAGGGGGAGCTATGGCTACACCTTC
CASSPDRGSYGYTF
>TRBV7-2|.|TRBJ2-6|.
TGTGCCAGCCAAAGGAGGACGGGGAGCTCTGGGGCCAACGTCCTGACTTTC
CASQRRTGSSGANVLTF
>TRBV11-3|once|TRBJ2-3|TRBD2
TGTGCCAGCAACCTAGCGGGAGGTGGGACGCAGTATTTT
CASNLAGGGTQYF
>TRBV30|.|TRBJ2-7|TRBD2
TGTGCCTGGAATAGCGGGAGGGAAGGCGAGCAGTACTTC
CAWNSGREGEQYF
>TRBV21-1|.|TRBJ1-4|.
TGTGCCACTCCGGACAGGGGACGAGAAAAACTGTTTTTT
CATPDRGREKLFF
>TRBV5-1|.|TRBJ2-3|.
TGCGCCAGCAGCTATCGGGACTCCACAGATACGCAGTATTTT
CASSYRDSTDTQYF
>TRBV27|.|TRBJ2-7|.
TGTGCCAGCAGACGGACTGGAGGGTCCTACGAGCAGTACTTC
CASRRTGGSYEQYF